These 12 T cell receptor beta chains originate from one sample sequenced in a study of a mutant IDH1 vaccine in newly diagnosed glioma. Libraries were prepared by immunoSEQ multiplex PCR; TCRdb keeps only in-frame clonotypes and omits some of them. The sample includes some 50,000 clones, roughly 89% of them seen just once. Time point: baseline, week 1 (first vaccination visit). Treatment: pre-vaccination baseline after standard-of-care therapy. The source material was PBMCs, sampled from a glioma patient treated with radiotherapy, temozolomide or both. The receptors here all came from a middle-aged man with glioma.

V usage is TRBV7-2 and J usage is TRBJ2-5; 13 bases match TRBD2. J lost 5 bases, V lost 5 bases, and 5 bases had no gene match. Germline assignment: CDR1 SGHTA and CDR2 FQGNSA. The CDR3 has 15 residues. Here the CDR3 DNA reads TGTGCCAGCAGCCTATCACTAGCGGGGGGGGAGACCCAGTACTTC. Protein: CASSLSLAGGETQYF.

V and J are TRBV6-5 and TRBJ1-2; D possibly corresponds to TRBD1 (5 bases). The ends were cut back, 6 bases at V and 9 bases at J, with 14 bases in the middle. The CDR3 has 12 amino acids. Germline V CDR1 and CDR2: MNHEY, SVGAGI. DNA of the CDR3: TGTGCCAGCAGCTCCGGGACTCTTAGCTACACCTTC. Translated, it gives CASSSGTLSYTF.

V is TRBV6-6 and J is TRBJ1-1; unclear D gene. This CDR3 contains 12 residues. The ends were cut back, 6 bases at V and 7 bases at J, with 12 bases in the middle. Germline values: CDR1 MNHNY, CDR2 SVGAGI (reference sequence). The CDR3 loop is CASRSTDGEAFF. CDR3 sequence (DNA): TGTGCCAGCAGATCAACGGATGGTGAAGCTTTCTTT.

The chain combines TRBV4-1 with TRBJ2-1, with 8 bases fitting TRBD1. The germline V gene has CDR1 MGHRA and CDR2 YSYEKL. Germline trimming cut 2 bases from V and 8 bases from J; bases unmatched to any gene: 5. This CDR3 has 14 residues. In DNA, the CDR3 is TGCGCCAGCAGCCAAATGTCAGGGGGCGATGAGCAGTTCTTC. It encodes CASSQMSGGDEQFF.

CDR3 nucleotide sequence: TGTGCCATCAGTGATTTTGGAGATACGCAGTATTTT. Its translation is CAISDFGDTQYF. The rearrangement uses TRBV10-3 and TRBJ2-3; D call uncertain. V lost 3 bases and J 5 bases, leaving 6 bases between the germline ends. Germline CDR1 and CDR2: ENHRY and SYGVKD. The CDR3 runs to 12 residues.

This CDR3 is CASSWSAVMGPDTEAFF. The CDR3 coding sequence is TGTGCCAGTAGTTGGTCTGCCGTAATGGGGCCAGACACTGAAGCTTTCTTT. The chain recombines TRBV19 with TRBJ1-1, with D possibly being TRBD1 (5 bases). In germline, CDR1 is LNHDA, CDR2 SQIVND (reference sequence). The ends were cut back, 5 bases at V and 3 bases at J, with 22 bases in the middle. This CDR3 is 17 amino acids long. Full variable domain (remainder filled in from reference TRBV19 and TRBJ1-1): DGGITQSPKYLFRKEGQNVTLSCEQNLNHDAMYWYRQDPGQGLRLIYYSQIVNDFQKGDIAEGYSVSREKKESFPLTVTSAQKNPTAFYLCASSWSAVMGPDTEAFFGQGTRLTVV.

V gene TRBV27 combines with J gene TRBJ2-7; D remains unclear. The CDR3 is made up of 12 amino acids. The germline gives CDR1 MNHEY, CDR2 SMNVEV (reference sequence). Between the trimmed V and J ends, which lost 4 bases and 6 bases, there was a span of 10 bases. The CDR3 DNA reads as TGTGCCAGCAGTTCATTGGCGGCCGAGCAGTACTTC. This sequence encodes CASSSLAAEQYF.

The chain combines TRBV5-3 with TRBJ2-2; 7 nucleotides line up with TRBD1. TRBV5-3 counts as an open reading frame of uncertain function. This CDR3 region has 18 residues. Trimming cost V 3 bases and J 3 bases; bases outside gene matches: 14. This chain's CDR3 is CARSWIKTGVVDTGELFF. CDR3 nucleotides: TGTGCCAGAAGCTGGATAAAAACAGGGGTAGTTGACACCGGGGAGCTGTTTTTT.

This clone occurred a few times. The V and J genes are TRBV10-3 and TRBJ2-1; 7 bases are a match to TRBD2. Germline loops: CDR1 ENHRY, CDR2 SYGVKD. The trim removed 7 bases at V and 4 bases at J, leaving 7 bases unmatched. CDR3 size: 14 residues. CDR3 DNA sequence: TGTGCCATCACCGAGACTAGCAGATACAATGAGCAGTTCTTC. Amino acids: CAITETSRYNEQFF.

CDR3 bases: TGTGCCAGCAGAAAAACCGGGACAGAAGGTACATATAGCAATCAGCCCCAGCATTTT. This translates into CASRKTGTEGTYSNQPQHF. The chain recombines TRBV28 with TRBJ1-5; TRBD1 agrees at 7 bases. With V trimmed by 6 bases and J by 0 bases, 17 bases remained unmatched. The germline gives CDR1 MDHEN, CDR2 SYDVKM. This CDR3 contains 19 residues. The entire variable domain, with the rest obtained from reference TRBV28 and TRBJ1-5, is as follows: DVKVTQSSRYLVKRTGEKVFLECVQDMDHENMFWYRQDPGLGLRLIYFSYDVKMKEKGDIPEGYSVSREKKERFSLILESASTNQTSMYLCASRKTGTEGTYSNQPQHFGDGTRLSIL.

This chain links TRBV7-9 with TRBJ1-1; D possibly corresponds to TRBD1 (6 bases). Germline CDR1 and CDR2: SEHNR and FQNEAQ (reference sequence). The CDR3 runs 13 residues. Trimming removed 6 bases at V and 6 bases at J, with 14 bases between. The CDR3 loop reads CASRRQEDSEAFF. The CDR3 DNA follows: TGTGCCAGCAGGAGACAGGAAGATTCTGAAGCTTTCTTT.

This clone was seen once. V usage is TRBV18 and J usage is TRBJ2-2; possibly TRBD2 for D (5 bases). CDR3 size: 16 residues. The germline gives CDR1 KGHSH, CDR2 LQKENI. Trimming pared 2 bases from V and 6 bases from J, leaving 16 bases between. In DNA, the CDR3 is TGTGCCAGCTCACCAAACGGGGATCCCCGGCCCGGGGAGCTGTTTTTT. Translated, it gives CASSPNGDPRPGELFF.